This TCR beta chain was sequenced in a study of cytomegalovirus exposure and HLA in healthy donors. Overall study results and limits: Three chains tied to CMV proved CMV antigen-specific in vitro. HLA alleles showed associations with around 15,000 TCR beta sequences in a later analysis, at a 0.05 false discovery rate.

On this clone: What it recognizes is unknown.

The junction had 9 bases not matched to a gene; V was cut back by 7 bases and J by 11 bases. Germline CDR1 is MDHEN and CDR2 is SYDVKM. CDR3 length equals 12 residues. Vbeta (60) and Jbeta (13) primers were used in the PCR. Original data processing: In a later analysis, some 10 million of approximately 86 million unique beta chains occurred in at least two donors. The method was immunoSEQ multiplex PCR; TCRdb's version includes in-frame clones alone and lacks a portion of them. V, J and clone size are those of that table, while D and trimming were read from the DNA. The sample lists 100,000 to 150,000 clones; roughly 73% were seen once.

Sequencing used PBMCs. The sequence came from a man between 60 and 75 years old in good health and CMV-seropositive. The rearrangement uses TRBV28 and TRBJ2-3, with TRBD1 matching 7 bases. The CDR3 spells CASNEGQLKQYF. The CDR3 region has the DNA TGTGCCAGCAACGAGGGACAGCTAAAGCAGTATTTT.